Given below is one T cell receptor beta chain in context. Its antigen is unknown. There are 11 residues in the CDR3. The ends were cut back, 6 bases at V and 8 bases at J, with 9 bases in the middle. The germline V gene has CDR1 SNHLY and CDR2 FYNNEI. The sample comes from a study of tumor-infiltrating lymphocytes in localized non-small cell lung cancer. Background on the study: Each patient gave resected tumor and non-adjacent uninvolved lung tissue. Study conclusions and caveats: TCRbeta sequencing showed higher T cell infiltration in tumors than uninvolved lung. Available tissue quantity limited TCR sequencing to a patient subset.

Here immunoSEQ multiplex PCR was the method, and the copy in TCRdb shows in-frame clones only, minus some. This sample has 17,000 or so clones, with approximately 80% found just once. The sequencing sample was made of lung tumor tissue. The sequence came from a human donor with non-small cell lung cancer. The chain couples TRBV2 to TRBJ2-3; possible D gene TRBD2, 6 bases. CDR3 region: CASSAGSTQYF. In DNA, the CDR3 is TGTGCCAGCAGCGCCGGGAGTACGCAGTATTTT.